This T cell receptor beta chain was identified during a study of T cells in tuberculosis. Germline trimming cut 7 bases from V and 4 bases from J; bases unmatched to any gene: 6. Germline V lookup: CDR1 ENHRY, CDR2 SYGVKD. The CDR3 length is 15 residues. The table came from immunoSEQ multiplex PCR; TCRdb's copy has only in-frame clones and leaves some out. The data show about 50,000 clones, 90% to 95% seen once. The time point is: new active TB diagnosis, blood taken before or within 7 days of starting treatment. This clone was observed a single time. The receptor comes from an adult with tuberculosis. Material: PBMCs, obtained at tuberculosis diagnosis. V usage is TRBV10-3 and J usage is TRBJ2-1; the match to TRBD1 covers 11 bases. The CDR3 DNA reads as TGTGCCATCACCCCCGGGACAGGGGGTTACAATGAGCAGTTCTTC. Encoded protein: CAITPGTGGYNEQFF.